This T cell receptor (beta chain) was captured in a study of monozygotic twins with inflammatory bowel disease. Findings of the study overall: Healthy twins showed more clonotype sharing with others than IBD patients, especially patients with disease activity.

CDR1 and CDR2 from the germline V gene are SGHTA and FQGNSA. This CDR3 spans 13 amino acids. As regards this clonotype: Antigen unknown.

Two nested PCRs, of approximately 16 and 10 cycles, processed TCRalpha and TCRbeta cDNA. From the 5' RACE reads, TCRdb lists one entry per CDR3 protein and no DNA. In total, the table holds over 150,000 distinct CDR3 sequences. This TCR was sampled from a human donor with ulcerative colitis or Crohn's disease, or a healthy co-twin of an affected twin (not recorded which). V is TRBV7-2 and J is TRBJ1-1; TCRdb returns TRBD1, unconfirmable since there is no DNA. The sequenced sample was blood. Here the CDR3 reads CASSLMTGHSAFF.